This TCR beta chain was recorded in a study of tissue T cells after allogeneic stem cell transplantation. Across the study: Tissue samples with histologically apparent lymphocytes on H&E review were prioritized for sequencing.

CDR1 is MNHEY, CDR2 SVGAGI, per germline. This CDR3 has 15 residues. The V gene lost 6 bases and the J gene lost 4 bases, with 16 bases spanning the gap. The repertoire was sequenced with immunoSEQ multiplex PCR; TCRdb's copy has only in-frame clones and lacks some. The sample has 4,000 to 6,000 clones; roughly three quarters are singletons. Study observations and caveats: Which tissue TCRs were alloreactive or antigen-specific was not determined. Some clones might be persisting host cells.

This clone was found a few times. Its antigen is not known. The clonotype was recovered from a female patient aged 18-55 years with steroid-refractory graft-versus-host disease after an allogeneic stem cell transplant. The graft donor may account for some of the T cells. This sequence joins TRBV6-5 and TRBJ1-5; TRBD1 might be the D (6 bases). The starting material was duodenal tissue, obtained at autopsy. This CDR3 is CASRSGQLYNQPQHF. The CDR3 bases are TGTGCCAGCAGGTCCGGACAGCTTTATAATCAGCCCCAGCATTTT.